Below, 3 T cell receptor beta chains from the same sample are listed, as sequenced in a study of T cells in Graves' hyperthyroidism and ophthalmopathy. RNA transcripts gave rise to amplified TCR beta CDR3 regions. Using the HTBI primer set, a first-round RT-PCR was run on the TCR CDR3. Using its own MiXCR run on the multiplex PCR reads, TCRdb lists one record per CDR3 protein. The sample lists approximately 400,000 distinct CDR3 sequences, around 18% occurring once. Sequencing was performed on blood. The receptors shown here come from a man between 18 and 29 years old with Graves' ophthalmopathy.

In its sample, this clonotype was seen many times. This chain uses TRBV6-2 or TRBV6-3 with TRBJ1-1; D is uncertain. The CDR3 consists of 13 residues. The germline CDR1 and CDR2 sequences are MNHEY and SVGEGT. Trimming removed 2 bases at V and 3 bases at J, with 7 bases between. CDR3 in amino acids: CASSYTGDTEAFF. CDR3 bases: TGTGCCAGCAGTTACACCGGTGACACTGAAGCTTTCTTT.

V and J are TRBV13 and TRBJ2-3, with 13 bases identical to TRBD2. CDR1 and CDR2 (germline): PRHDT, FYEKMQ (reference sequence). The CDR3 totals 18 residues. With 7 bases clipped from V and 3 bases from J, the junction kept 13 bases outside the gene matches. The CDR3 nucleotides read TGTGCCAGCAACATAAAAACAACTAGCGGGGGGGCAACAGATACGCAGTATTTT. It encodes CASNIKTTSGGATDTQYF.

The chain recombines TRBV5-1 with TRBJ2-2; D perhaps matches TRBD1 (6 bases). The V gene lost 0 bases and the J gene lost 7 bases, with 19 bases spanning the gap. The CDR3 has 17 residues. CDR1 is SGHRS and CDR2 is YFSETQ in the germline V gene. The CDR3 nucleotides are TGCGCCAGCAGCTTGGTCCCCACAGGGCCCGCCGGCGGGGAGCTGTTTTTT. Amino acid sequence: CASSLVPTGPAGGELFF. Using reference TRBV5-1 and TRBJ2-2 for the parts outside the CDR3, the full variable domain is KAGVTQTPRYLIKTRGQQVTLSCSPISGHRSVSWYQQTPGQGLQFLFEYFSETQRNKGNFPGRFSGRQFSNSRSEMNVSTLELGDSALYLCASSLVPTGPAGGELFFGEGSRLTVL.